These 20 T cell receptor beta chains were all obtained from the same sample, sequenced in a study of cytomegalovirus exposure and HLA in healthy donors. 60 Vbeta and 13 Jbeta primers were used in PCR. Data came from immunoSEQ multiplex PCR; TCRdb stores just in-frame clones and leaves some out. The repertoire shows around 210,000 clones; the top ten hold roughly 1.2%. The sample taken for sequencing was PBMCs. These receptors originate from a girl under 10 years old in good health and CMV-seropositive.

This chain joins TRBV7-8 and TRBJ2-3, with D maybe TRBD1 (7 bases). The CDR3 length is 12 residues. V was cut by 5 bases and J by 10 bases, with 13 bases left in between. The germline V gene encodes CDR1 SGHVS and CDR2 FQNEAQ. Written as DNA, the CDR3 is TGTGCCAGCAGCCCAGGGGGAGGAGCGCAGTATTTT. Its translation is CASSPGGGAQYF.

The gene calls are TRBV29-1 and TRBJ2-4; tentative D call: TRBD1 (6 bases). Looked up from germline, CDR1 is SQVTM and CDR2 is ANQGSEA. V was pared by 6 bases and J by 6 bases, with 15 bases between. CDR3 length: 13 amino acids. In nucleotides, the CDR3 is TGCAGCGTAGCCTCTGGGACAAGAAACATTCAGTACTTC. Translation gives CSVASGTRNIQYF.

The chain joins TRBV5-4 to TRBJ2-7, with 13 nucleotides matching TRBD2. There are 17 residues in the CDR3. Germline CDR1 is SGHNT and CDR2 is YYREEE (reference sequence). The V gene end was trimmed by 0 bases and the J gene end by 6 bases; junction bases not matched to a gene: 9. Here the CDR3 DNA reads TGTGCCAGCAGCTTGGTTGTTGGGACTAGCGGGATCATCGAGCAGTACTTC. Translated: CASSLVVGTSGIIEQYF.

The CDR3 region has the DNA TGCGCCAGCAGCTTGGATGGGGGGACTGAAGCTTTCTTT. Its translation is CASSLDGGTEAFF. The chain couples TRBV5-1 to TRBJ1-1, with a tentative D call TRBD1 (5 bases). Trimming left V 0 bases short and J 5 bases short, with 8 bases between. The CDR3 length is 13 residues. In germline, CDR1 is SGHRS, CDR2 YFSETQ.

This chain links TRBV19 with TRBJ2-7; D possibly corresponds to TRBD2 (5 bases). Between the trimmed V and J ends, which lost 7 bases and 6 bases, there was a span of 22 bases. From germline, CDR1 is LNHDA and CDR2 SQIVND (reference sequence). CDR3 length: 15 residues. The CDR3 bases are TGTGCCAGTAAAAACAAACCGGGGTTAGAGGGCGAGCAGTACTTC. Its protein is CASKNKPGLEGEQYF.

Here the CDR3 DNA reads TGTGCCAGTAGTAGATCTGTTGTTGCAGGAAAAAACACTGAAGCTTTCTTT. It codes for CASSRSVVAGKNTEAFF. V usage is TRBV19 and J usage is TRBJ1-1, with unresolved D. Germline V gene sequence: CDR1 LNHDA, CDR2 SQIVND (reference sequence). V lost 4 bases and J lost 2, with 20 bases in between. The CDR3 is 17 residues long.

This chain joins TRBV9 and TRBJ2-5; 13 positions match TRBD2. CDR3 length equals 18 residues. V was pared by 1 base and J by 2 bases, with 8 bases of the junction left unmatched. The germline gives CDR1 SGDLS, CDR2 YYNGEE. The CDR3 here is CASSVRGGLAGQQETQYF. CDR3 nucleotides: TGTGCCAGCAGCGTAAGGGGGGGACTAGCGGGACAACAAGAGACCCAGTACTTC.

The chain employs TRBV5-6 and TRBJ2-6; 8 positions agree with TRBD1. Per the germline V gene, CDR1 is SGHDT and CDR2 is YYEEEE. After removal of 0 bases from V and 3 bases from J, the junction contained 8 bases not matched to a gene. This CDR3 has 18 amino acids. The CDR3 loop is CASSLAGRGLNGANVLTF. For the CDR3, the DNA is TGTGCCAGCAGCTTGGCTGGCAGGGGGCTGAATGGGGCCAACGTCCTGACTTTC.

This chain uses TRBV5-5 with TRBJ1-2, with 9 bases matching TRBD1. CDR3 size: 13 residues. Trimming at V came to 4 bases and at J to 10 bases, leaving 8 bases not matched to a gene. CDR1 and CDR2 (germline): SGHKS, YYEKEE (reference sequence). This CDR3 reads CASSTRDRAVYTF. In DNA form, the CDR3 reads TGTGCCAGCAGCACCCGGGACAGGGCCGTCTACACCTTC.

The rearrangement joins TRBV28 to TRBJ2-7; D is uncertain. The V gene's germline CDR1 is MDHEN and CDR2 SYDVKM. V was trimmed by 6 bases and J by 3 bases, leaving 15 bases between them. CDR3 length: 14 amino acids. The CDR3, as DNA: TGTGCCAGCAGCACGGTACAGACAATCTACGAGCAGTACTTC. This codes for CASSTVQTIYEQYF.

For the CDR3, the DNA is TGTGCCAGCAGCTTAACTATTCTACAGGGGAACTTCTACAATGAGCAGTTCTTC. Residues: CASSLTILQGNFYNEQFF. V gene TRBV7-6 combines with J gene TRBJ2-1; TRBD1 aligns across 7 bases. The CDR3 length is 18 residues. The germline V gene encodes CDR1 SGHVS and CDR2 FNYEAQ. The V and J ends lost 2 bases and 3 bases, in that order; junction bases with no gene match: 13.

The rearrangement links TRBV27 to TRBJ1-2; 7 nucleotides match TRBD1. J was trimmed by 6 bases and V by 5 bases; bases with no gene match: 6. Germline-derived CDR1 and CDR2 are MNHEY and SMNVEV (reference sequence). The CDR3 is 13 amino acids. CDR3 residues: CASSPGTVDGYTF. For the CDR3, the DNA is TGTGCCAGCAGTCCGGGGACAGTAGATGGCTACACCTTC.

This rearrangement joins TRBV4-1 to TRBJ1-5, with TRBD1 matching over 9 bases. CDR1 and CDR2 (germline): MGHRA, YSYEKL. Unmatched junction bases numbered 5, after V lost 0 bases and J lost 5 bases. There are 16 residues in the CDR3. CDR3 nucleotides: TGCGCCAGCAGCCAAGATGGGACAGGGAAGGATCAGCCCCAGCATTTT. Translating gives CASSQDGTGKDQPQHF.

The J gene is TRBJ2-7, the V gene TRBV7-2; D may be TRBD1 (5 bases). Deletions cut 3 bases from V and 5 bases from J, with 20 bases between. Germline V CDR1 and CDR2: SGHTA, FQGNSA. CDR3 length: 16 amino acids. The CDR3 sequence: CASSFRTPILGNEQYF. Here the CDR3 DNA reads TGTGCCAGCAGCTTTCGGACACCCATTCTAGGAAACGAGCAGTACTTC.

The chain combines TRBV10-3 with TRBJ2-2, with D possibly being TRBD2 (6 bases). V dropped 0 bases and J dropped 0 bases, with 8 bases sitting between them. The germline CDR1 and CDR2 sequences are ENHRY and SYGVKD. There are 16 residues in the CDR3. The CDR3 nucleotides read TGTGCCATCAGTGAGTCGACGGGGGCGAACACCGGGGAGCTGTTTTTT. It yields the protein CAISESTGANTGELFF.

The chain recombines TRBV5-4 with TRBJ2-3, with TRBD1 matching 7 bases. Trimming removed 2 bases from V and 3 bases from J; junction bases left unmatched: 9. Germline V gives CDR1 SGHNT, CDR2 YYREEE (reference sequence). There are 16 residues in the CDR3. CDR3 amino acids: CASSFNDRVWTDTQYF. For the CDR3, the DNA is TGTGCCAGCAGCTTCAATGACAGGGTCTGGACAGATACGCAGTATTTT.

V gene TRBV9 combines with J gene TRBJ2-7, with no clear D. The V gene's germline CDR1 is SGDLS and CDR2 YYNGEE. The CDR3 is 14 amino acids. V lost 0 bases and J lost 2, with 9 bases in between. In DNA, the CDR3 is TGTGCCAGCAGCGTAGGATCGGCGGCCTACGAGCAGTACTTC. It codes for CASSVGSAAYEQYF.

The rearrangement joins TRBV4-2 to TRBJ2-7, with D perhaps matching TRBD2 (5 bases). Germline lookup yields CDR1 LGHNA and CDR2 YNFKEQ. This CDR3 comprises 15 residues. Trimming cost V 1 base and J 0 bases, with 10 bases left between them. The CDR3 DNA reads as TGTGCCAGCAGCCAAGGGCCCGGGGACTCCTACGAGCAGTACTTC. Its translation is CASSQGPGDSYEQYF.

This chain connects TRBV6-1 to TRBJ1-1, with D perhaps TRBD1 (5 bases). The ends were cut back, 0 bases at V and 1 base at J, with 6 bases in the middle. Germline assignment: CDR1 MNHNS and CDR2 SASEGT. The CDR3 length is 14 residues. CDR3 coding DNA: TGTGCCAGCAGTGAAGCAAGGGGGAACACTGAAGCTTTCTTT. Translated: CASSEARGNTEAFF.

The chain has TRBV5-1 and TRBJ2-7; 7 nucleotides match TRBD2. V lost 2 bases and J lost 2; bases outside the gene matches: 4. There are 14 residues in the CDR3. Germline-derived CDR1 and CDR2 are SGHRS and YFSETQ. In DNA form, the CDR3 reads TGCGCCAGCAGCTTCCCTAGCGGAACCTACGAGCAGTACTTC. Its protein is CASSFPSGTYEQYF.